This T cell receptor (beta chain) was identified in a study of shared clonotypes between healthy human individuals. As defined, naive CD8 cells were CD45RO-negative and positively selected for CCR7, with terminally differentiated effector memory CD45RA+ cells excluded. Profiling relied on immunoSEQ multiplex PCR, and the TCRdb table lists in-frame clones only, not all of them. This table holds over 2 million clones, about 95% found once. CDR3 size: 16 residues. Unmatched junction bases numbered 10, after V lost 5 bases and J lost 2 bases. Germline lookup yields CDR1 LNHDA and CDR2 SQIVND (reference sequence).

This clonotype was obtained from a man younger than 35 in good health. Sequenced: naive CD8+ T cells sorted from blood. The J gene is TRBJ2-7, the V gene TRBV19; 9 nucleotides match TRBD2. CDR3 protein: CASSHPGLAATYEQYF. For the CDR3, the DNA is TGTGCCAGTAGTCACCCGGGACTAGCTGCAACCTACGAGCAGTACTTC.